This note documents a single T cell receptor (beta chain) sequence. Antigen: not known. The data belong to a study of beta chain features in type 1 diabetes. General observations from the study: The study found moderately but significantly shorter TCRB CDR3s in all four CD4+ subsets of Type 1 diabetes patients.

Of the isolated RNA, all was reverse transcribed, and so the sequenced material was expressed TCRB transcripts. Assay used: immunoSEQ multiplex PCR; TCRdb lists only in-frame clones, some missing. Of 140,000 to 150,000 clones in the sample, roughly an eighth were seen once. This CDR3 has 15 residues. Trimming left V 8 bases short and J 0 bases short, with 15 bases between. Germline CDR1 and CDR2: MGHDK and SYGVNS. Material: central memory CD4+ T cells from blood. The chain links TRBV25-1 to TRBJ2-3, with D perhaps TRBD1 (7 bases). The sequence was obtained from a man aged 18 to 30 with type 1 diabetes. The DNA of the CDR3 is TGTGCCAGCCAGGCGGGACAGTATAGCACAGATACGCAGTATTTT. Translated: CASQAGQYSTDTQYF. Supplemented by reference TRBV25-1 and TRBJ2-3, the full variable domain reads EADIYQTPRYLVIGTGKKITLECSQTMGHDKMYWYQQDPGMELHLIHYSYGVNSTEKGDLSSESTVSRIRTEHFPLTLESARPSHTSQYLCASQAGQYSTDTQYFGPGTRLTVL.